This T cell receptor (beta chain) stems from a study of blood T cell repertoires in COVID-19. Comments on this clone: Other DNA sequences in the same sample also yield this CDR3.

The CDR3 extends over 13 amino acids. Germline-derived CDR1 and CDR2 are SGHDT and YYEEEE. V trimming: 4 bases; J trimming: 2 bases; junction bases outside the gene matches: 1. Clones were read by immunoSEQ multiplex PCR, and TCRdb kept only the in-frame ones, dropping some. The table records 300,000 to 400,000 clones, around 89% of them present only once. The TCR originated in a woman aged 25 to 39 with acute COVID-19. Sequencing was carried out using PBMCs or T cells enriched from blood (not recorded which). The chain links TRBV5-6 to TRBJ1-2; 8 bases agree with TRBD1. The CDR3: CASSGTGNYGYTF. The CDR3 DNA sequence: TGTGCCAGCAGCGGGACAGGAAACTATGGCTACACCTTC.